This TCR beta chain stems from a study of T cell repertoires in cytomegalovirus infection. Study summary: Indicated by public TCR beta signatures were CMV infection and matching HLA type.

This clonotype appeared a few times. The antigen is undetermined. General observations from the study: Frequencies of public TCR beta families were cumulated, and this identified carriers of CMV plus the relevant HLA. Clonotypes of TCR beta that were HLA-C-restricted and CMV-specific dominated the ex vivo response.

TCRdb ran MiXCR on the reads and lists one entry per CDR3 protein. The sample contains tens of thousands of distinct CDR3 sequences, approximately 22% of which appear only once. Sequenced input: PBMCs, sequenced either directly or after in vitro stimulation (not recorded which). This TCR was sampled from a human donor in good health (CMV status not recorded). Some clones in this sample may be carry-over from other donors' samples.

The CDR3 DNA reads as TGTGCCAGCAGCCCAAGGGGGGGTAGCAACTATGGCTACACCTTC. It encodes CASSPRGGSNYGYTF. V and J are TRBV11-2 and TRBJ1-2; D possibly corresponds to TRBD1 (6 bases). Trimming took 5 bases from V and 2 from J, leaving 15 bases between them. CDR1 is SGHAT and CDR2 is FQNNGV in the germline V gene. The CDR3 is 15 residues long.